This T cell receptor beta chain is drawn from a study of CD8 T cells in Susac syndrome. TCR beta sequencing covered blood CD8+ and CD4+ T cells. Relapsing-remitting disease, either stable or active, was present in the multiple sclerosis controls, who were treatment-naive patients. Random hexamers were used to reverse transcribe an amount of about 0.5 to 1 ug RNA. Via MiXCR, TCRdb re-called the immunoSEQ multiplex PCR reads, giving one row per CDR3 protein. This table holds fewer than 250,000 distinct CDR3 sequences, roughly 90% found once. Per the germline V gene, CDR1 is GTSNPN and CDR2 is SVGIG (reference sequence). This CDR3 is 12 amino acids long. V dropped 5 bases and J dropped 0 bases, with 8 bases sitting between them.

The receptor was isolated from a human donor with multiple sclerosis. The rearrangement links TRBV30 to TRBJ2-7; weak D call: TRBD1 (5 bases). Input material: CD8+ T cells from PBMCs. This CDR3 is CAWVDNSYEQYF. CDR3 DNA sequence: TGTGCCTGGGTGGACAACTCCTACGAGCAGTACTTC. Full variable domain (outside the CDR3, taken from reference TRBV30 and TRBJ2-7): SQTIHQWPATLVQPVGSPLSLECTVEGTSNPNLYWYRQAAGRGLQLLFYSVGIGQISSEVPQNLSASRPQDRQFILSSKKLLLSDSGFYLCAWVDNSYEQYFGPGTRLTVT.